The TCR beta chain described here comes from a study of control samples from healthy donors and cancer patients. The assay was immunoSEQ multiplex PCR, and TCRdb's table has in-frame clones only and misses some. The data hold 90,000 to 120,000 clones, with just under 85% observed a single time. CDR1 is KGHSH and CDR2 is LQKENI in the germline V gene. J gave up 0 bases and V 3 bases, and 13 bases lay outside the gene matches. The CDR3 contains 20 residues. Sequencing was performed on blood. The genes are TRBV18 and TRBJ2-6; TRBD1 matches at 8 bases. This receptor was taken from a young man in good health. CDR3 nucleotide sequence: TGTGCCAGCTCACCTGACTTCGGACAGGGCCACCCCTCTGGGGCCAACGTCCTGACTTTC. Translation gives CASSPDFGQGHPSGANVLTF.